Here is one T cell receptor (beta chain) with its context. Its antigen is undetermined. The sample comes from a study of T-cell memory formation after mild COVID-19. About the research overall: Largely, the TCR clusters proved donor specific.

Study findings and constraints: Largely, contracting CD4+ clones fell within CM and EM, and contracting CD8+ clones within EMRA. Researchers could not confirm that second-wave clones peaking on day 37 targeted SARS-CoV-2.

Germline values: CDR1 SGDLS, CDR2 YYNGEE. The ends lost 0 bases at V and 4 bases at J; junction bases unmatched: 8. This CDR3 is 16 amino acids long. Libraries for TCRalpha and TCRbeta carried sample barcodes and unique molecular identifiers via 5'RACE. Each CDR3 protein is one row after TCRdb ran MiXCR on the 5' RACE reads. Here the sample spans 170,000 or so distinct CDR3 sequences, roughly 30% being singletons. The receptor's source is an adult woman who had mild COVID-19 (a few samples of this study predate the infection). Cell type and time point are not known. The chain carries TRBV9 and TRBJ2-3, with 7 bases matching TRBD1. Sample: PBMCs or a T cell subset sorted from them (not recorded which). This chain's CDR3 is CASSVVRGGEADTQYF. The DNA for the CDR3 is TGTGCCAGCAGCGTAGTGCGAGGGGGCGAGGCAGATACGCAGTATTTT.